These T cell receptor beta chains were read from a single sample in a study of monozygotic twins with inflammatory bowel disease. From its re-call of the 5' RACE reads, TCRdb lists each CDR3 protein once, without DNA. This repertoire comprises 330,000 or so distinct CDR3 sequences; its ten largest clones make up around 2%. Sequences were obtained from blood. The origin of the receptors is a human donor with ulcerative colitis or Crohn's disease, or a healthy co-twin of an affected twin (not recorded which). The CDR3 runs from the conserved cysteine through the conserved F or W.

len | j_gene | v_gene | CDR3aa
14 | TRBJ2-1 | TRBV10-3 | CAIRGQTEGWEQFF
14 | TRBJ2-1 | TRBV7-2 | CASARGRRYNEQFF
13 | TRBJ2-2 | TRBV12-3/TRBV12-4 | CASSTHDGGELFF
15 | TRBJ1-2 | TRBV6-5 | CASSYYRQGSNGYTF
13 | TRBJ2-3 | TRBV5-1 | CASSPQIRDTQYF
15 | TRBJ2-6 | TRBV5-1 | CASSLGQTGANVLTF
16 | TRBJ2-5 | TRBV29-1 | CSVEGLAGVFQETQYF
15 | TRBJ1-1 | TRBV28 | CASSQTGSLNTEAFF
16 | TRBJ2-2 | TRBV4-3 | CASSPRDRITTGELFF
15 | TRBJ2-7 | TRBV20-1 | CSARDHQRDSYEQYF
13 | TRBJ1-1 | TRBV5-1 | CASSLRDIAEAFF
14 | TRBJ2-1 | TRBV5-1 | CASSSTQTSGGQFF
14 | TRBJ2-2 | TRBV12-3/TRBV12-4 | CASREVANTGELFF
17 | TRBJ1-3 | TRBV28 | CASSFMLGRPQWNTIYF
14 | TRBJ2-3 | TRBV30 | CAWSRQGGAYTQYF
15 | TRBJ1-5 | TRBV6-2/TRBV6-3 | CASSYVRGFDQPQHF
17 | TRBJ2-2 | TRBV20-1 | CSARVEHMTLNTGELFF
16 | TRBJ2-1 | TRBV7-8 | CASSLVPGVSYNEQFF
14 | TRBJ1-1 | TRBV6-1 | CASSDETGRTEAFF
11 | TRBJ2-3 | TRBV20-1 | CSASGRDTQYF
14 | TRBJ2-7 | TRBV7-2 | CASSLERTPGEQYF
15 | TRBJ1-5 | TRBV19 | CASSIGGMGYQPQHF
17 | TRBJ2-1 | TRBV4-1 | CASSQDGGLAVDDEQFF
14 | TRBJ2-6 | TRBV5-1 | CASAPPAGANVLTF
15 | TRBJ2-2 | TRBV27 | CASSLWGGYTGELFF
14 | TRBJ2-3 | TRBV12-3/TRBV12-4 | CASRPRDSTDTQYF
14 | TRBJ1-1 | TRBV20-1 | CSARDRRGHTEAFF
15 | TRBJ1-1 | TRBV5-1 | CASSSNGDRNTEAFF
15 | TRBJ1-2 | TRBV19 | CASTQSTGIGYGYTF
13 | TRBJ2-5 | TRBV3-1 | CASSRSYQETQYF
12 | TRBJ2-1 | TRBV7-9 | CASSSEWGQQFF
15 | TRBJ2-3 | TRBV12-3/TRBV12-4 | CASSFYRGGEDTQYF
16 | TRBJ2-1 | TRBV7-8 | CASSPAGTSFPYEQFF
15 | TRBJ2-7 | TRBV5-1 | CARSLVEVTLGEQYF
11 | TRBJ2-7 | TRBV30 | CAWSFQYEQYF
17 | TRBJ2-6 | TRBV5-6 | CASSLDQADSGANVLTF
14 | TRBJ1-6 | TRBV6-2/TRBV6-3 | CASSWTTYNSPLHF
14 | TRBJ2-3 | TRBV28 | CATGTSGGTDTQYF
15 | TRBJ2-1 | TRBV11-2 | CASSSGQSSYNEQFF
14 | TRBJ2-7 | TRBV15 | CATSRGGGTYEQYF
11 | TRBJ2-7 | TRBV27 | CASSLHGREYF
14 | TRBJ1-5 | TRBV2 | CASSEGWGNQPQHF